The clone carrying this T cell receptor beta chain was seen ten or more times. No antigen is known for it. The sample originates from a study of cytomegalovirus exposure and HLA in healthy donors. Study-wide points: Accurate prediction of HLA-A and HLA-B alleles (for most subjects) was reportedly achieved from TCR beta sequences.

J was trimmed by 1 base and V by 6 bases; bases with no gene match: 4. Germline V gene lookup returns CDR1 MRHNA and CDR2 SNTAGT. The CDR3 consists of 15 residues. The PCR used 60 Vbeta and 13 Jbeta primers. Sequencing was performed with immunoSEQ multiplex PCR; in TCRdb, only in-frame clones are kept and a portion is missing. This repertoire shows 98,000 or so clones, approximately 80% found once; its top ten account for approximately 16%. Sequencing input: PBMCs. The sequence was collected from a man in his 60s in good health and CMV-seropositive. The rearrangement joins TRBV6-4 to TRBJ1-1, with 11 bases aligning to TRBD1. The CDR3 reads CASRRDRGTNTEAFF. The CDR3 bases are TGTGCCAGCAGGAGGGACAGGGGGACGAACACTGAAGCTTTCTTT.